These 15 T cell receptor beta chains were sequenced from one sample in a study of PD-1 blockade in classical Hodgkin lymphoma. TCRdb keeps only in-frame clones here, not all; method: immunoSEQ multiplex PCR. The sample has 90,000 to 120,000 clones, around 89% seen once. All trial patients relapsed after autologous stem cell transplantation. Specimen: peripheral blood mononuclear cells (PBMCs), collected before the second cycle of nivolumab. Receptors were obtained from a human donor with classical Hodgkin lymphoma.

Regarding this clone: An end of the junction differs from the germline gene, which may be a read error. The V and J genes are TRBV7-7 and TRBJ2-7, with TRBD1 matching 9 bases. CDR1 is SSHAT, CDR2 FNYEAQ, per germline (reference sequence). The CDR3 is 15 amino acids. The CDR3 nucleotides read TGTGCTAGCAGCTTATCCTCGGGACAGGGATACGAGCAGTACTTC. Its protein product is CASSLSSGQGYEQYF.

V and J are TRBV28 and TRBJ1-1, with TRBD1 matching over 7 bases. The CDR3 is 14 residues long. CDR1 is MDHEN, CDR2 SYDVKM, per germline. Germline trimming cut 6 bases from V and 5 bases from J; bases unmatched to any gene: 9. CDR3 in amino acids: CASSRQGVGTEAFF. The CDR3 DNA follows: TGTGCCAGCAGCCGACAGGGCGTCGGAACTGAAGCTTTCTTT.

The rearrangement links TRBV30 to TRBJ1-5; D gene ambiguous. The germline V and J ends were trimmed by 2 bases and 5 bases, with 10 bases remaining between them. CDR3 length equals 13 residues. The germline CDR1 and CDR2 sequences are GTSNPN and SVGIG (reference sequence). CDR3 residues: CAWSRAAYQPQHF. As DNA, the CDR3 is TGTGCCTGGAGTAGGGCGGCGTATCAGCCCCAGCATTTT.

The J gene is TRBJ2-7, the V gene TRBV12-2; the D call of TRBD1 is as the table states it, not checked on the DNA. TRBV12-2 is termed a pseudogene. The CDR3 has 16 amino acids. CDR3 sequence (DNA): TGTGCAAGTCTCTCCGCAGGGGCCGCGTTCTCCTACGAGCAGTACTTC. This codes for CASLSAGAAFSYEQYF.

The rearrangement links TRBV29-1 to TRBJ2-1; possibly TRBD1 for D (6 bases). The CDR3 is made up of 14 amino acids. Trimming pared 7 bases from V and 2 bases from J, leaving 15 bases between. Germline V gene lookup returns CDR1 SQVTM and CDR2 ANQGSEA. The CDR3 region has the DNA TGCAGCGCCCAGGGGCGATACGCCTACAATGAGCAGTTCTTC. This gives the protein CSAQGRYAYNEQFF.

The gene calls are TRBV6-1 and TRBJ2-5, with unresolved D. Trimming left V 5 bases short and J 4 bases short, with 8 bases between. CDR1 is MNHNS and CDR2 is SASEGT in the germline V gene. CDR3 length equals 12 residues. As DNA, the CDR3 is TGTGCCAGCAGTTCTCACCCAGAGACCCAGTACTTC. Protein sequence: CASSSHPETQYF.

This sequence joins TRBV5-1 and TRBJ1-3, with D perhaps matching TRBD1 (5 bases). This CDR3 spans 14 amino acids. Deletions cut 1 base from V and 1 base from J, with 6 bases between. The V gene's germline CDR1 is SGHRS and CDR2 YFSETQ. This CDR3 is CASSLTGSGNTIYF. CDR3 DNA sequence: TGCGCCAGCAGCTTGACAGGATCTGGAAACACCATATATTTT.

This chain connects TRBV2 to TRBJ1-1, with D unresolved. Per germline, CDR1 SNHLY and CDR2 FYNNEI. This CDR3 contains 13 residues. V was clipped by 7 bases and J by 1 base, with 10 bases between them. CDR3 in amino acids: CASIPQSNTEAFF. CDR3 bases: TGTGCCAGCATCCCGCAGTCGAACACTGAAGCTTTCTTT.

This chain links TRBV28 with TRBJ2-7; D uncertain. The CDR3 consists of 12 residues. V was clipped by 1 base and J by 2 bases, with 3 bases between them. Germline lookup yields CDR1 MDHEN and CDR2 SYDVKM. The CDR3 sequence: CASSLSPYEQYF. Written as DNA, the CDR3 is TGTGCCAGCAGTTTATCTCCCTACGAGCAGTACTTC. The full variable domain, rest sourced from reference TRBV28 and TRBJ2-7, is DVKVTQSSRYLVKRTGEKVFLECVQDMDHENMFWYRQDPGLGLRLIYFSYDVKMKEKGDIPEGYSVSREKKERFSLILESASTNQTSMYLCASSLSPYEQYFGPGTRLTVT.

The gene calls are TRBV15 and TRBJ2-7; 12 bases are shared with TRBD2. V was clipped by 0 bases and J by 5 bases; unmatched bases: 8. Looked up from germline, CDR1 is LNHNV and CDR2 is YYDKDF (reference sequence). The CDR3 spans 17 residues. In DNA form, the CDR3 reads TGTGCCACCAGCAGAGATCGAGAACTAGCGGGAGGTAACGAGCAGTACTTC. The encoded protein is CATSRDRELAGGNEQYF. Full variable domain (missing parts from reference TRBV15 and TRBJ2-7): DAMVIQNPRYQVTQFGKPVTLSCSQTLNHNVMYWYQQKSSQAPKLLFHYYDKDFNNEADTPDNFQSRRPNTSFCFLDIRSPGLGDTAMYLCATSRDRELAGGNEQYFGPGTRLTVT.

The V gene is TRBV14, the J gene TRBJ2-3; D possibly corresponds to TRBD2 (6 bases). Trimming removed 4 bases at V and 2 bases at J, with 13 bases between. The germline V gene has CDR1 SGHDN and CDR2 FVKESK. This CDR3 is built from 15 residues. CDR3 protein: CASSLGLEYTDTQYF. Here the CDR3 DNA reads TGTGCCAGCAGCCTGGGACTCGAATACACAGATACGCAGTATTTT.

The CDR3 spells CASSWQGSSYNEQFF. The CDR3 region has the DNA TGTGCCAGCAGCTGGCAGGGAAGCTCCTACAATGAGCAGTTCTTC. The gene calls are TRBV14 and TRBJ2-1; D perhaps matches TRBD1 (5 bases). This CDR3 is built from 15 residues. V was pared by 5 bases and J by 0 bases, with 11 bases between. In germline, CDR1 is SGHDN, CDR2 FVKESK.

The genes are TRBV7-9 and TRBJ1-1; weak D call: TRBD1 (6 bases). V lost 5 bases, J lost 5 bases, and 18 bases lay in between. The CDR3 is 15 residues long. Germline V gene lookup returns CDR1 SEHNR and CDR2 FQNEAQ (reference sequence). Here the CDR3 DNA reads TGTGCCAGCAGCCGCATCCAGGGGATAACTACTGAAGCTTTCTTT. Translation gives CASSRIQGITTEAFF.

The chain uses TRBV5-1 and TRBJ1-2; D is uncertain. V lost 6 bases and J 0 bases, leaving 15 bases between the germline ends. The CDR3 is 15 amino acids. Germline V lookup: CDR1 SGHRS, CDR2 YFSETQ. The CDR3 sequence: CASKTSAHSNYGYTF. As DNA, the CDR3 is TGCGCCAGCAAAACTTCTGCCCACTCTAACTATGGCTACACCTTC.

CDR3 protein: CASRGPLASGVNEQFF. In DNA, the CDR3 is TGTGCCAGCAGGGGGCCTCTGGCTAGCGGTGTCAATGAGCAGTTCTTC. The chain couples TRBV2 to TRBJ2-1, with TRBD2 identical over 7 bases. This CDR3 contains 16 residues. CDR1 is SNHLY, CDR2 FYNNEI, per germline. V was clipped by 6 bases and J by 6 bases; unmatched bases: 14. The variable domain in full, completed from reference TRBV2 and TRBJ2-1, reads EPEVTQTPSHQVTQMGQEVILRCVPISNHLYFYWYRQILGQKVEFLVSFYNNEISEKSEIFDDQFSVERPDGSNFTLKIRSTKLEDSAMYFCASRGPLASGVNEQFFGPGTRLTVL.